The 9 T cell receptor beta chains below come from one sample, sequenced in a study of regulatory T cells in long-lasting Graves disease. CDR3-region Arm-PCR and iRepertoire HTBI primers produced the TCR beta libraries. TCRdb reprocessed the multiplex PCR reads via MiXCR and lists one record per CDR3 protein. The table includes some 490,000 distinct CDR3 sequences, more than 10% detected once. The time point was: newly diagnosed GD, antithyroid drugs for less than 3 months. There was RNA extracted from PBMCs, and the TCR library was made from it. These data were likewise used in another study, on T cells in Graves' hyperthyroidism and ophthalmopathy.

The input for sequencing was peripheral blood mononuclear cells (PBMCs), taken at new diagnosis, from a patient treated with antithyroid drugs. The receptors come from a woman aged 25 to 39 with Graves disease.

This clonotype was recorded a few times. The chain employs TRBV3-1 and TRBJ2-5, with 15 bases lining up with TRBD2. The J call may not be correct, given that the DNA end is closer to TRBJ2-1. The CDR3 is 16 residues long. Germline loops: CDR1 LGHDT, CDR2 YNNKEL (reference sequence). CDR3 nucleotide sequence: TGTGCCAGCAGCCAAAGGGGACTAGCGGGAGGCAATGAGCAGTTCTTC. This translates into CASSQRGLAGGNEQFF.

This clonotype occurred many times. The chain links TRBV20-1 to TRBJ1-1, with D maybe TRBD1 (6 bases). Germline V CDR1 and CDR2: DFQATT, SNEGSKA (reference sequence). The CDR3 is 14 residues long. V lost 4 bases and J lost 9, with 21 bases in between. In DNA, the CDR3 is TGCAGTGCTAATCCTTCGACAGGACCCTGGCAAGCTTTCTTT. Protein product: CSANPSTGPWQAFF.

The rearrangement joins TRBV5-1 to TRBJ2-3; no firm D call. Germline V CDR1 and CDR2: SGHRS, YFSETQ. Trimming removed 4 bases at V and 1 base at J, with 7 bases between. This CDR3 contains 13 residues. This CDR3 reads CASSGWGTDTQYF. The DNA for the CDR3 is TGCGCCAGCAGCGGGTGGGGCACAGATACGCAGTATTTT.

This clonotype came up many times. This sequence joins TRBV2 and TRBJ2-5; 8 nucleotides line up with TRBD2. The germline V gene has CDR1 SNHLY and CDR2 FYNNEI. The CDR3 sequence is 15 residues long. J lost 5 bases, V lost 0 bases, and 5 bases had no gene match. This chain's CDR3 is CASSEALGGGETQYF. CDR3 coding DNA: TGTGCCAGCAGTGAAGCGCTTGGCGGGGGGGAGACCCAGTACTTC. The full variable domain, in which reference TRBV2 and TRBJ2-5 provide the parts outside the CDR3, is EPEVTQTPSHQVTQMGQEVILRCVPISNHLYFYWYRQILGQKVEFLVSFYNNEISEKSEIFDDQFSVERPDGSNFTLKIRSTKLEDSAMYFCASSEALGGGETQYFGPGTRLLVL.

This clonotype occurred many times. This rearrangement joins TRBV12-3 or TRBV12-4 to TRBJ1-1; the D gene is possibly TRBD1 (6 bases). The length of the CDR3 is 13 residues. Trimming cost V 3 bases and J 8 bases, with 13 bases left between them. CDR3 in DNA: TGTGCCAGCAGTTTTATCAGGGGTGGGGAAGCTTTCTTT. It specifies CASSFIRGGEAFF.

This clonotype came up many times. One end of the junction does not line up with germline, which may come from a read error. The CDR3 protein is CASSISGRQPPVF. The CDR3 bases are TGTGCCAGTAGTATATCGGGCCGACAGCCTCCGGTTTTT. The chain has TRBV19 and TRBJ1-4; perhaps TRBD1 as D (5 bases). The CDR3 sequence is 13 residues long. The V gene's germline CDR1 is LNHDA and CDR2 SQIVND (reference sequence).

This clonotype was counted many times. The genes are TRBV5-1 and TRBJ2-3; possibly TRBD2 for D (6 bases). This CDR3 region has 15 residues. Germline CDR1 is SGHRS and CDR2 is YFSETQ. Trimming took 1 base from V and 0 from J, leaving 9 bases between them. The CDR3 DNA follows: TGCGCCAGCAGCTTGATGGCGGGGAGCACAGATACGCAGTATTTT. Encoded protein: CASSLMAGSTDTQYF. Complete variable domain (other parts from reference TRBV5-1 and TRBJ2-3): KAGVTQTPRYLIKTRGQQVTLSCSPISGHRSVSWYQQTPGQGLQFLFEYFSETQRNKGNFPGRFSGRQFSNSRSEMNVSTLELGDSALYLCASSLMAGSTDTQYFGPGTRLTVL.

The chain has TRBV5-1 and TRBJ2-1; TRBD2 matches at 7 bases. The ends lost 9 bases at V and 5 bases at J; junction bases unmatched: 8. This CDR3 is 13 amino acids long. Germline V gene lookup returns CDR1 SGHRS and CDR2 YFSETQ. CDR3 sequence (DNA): TGCGCCACTCGCTTGGGGGGGAACAATGAGCAGTTCTTC. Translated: CATRLGGNNEQFF.

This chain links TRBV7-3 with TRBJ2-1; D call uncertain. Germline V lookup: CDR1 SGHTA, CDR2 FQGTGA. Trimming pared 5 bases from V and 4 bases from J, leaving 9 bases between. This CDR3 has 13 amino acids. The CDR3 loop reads CASSLYLYNEQFF. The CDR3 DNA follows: TGTGCCAGCAGCCTCTACCTATACAATGAGCAGTTCTTC.